The sequence of this TCR beta chain was determined in a study of blood T cells in healthy people across ages. With respect to this clonotype: Its antigen is as yet unknown.

The study's findings and limits: Across the age range, TCR beta diversity per million T cells fell in a roughly linear way. In long-lived donors, naive CD4+ cell counts and diversity exceeded those of aged donors.

For the second PCR, which ran for about 7 to 11 cycles, a sample-barcoded 5' primer and a J-beta primer mix were used. Researchers report that a template-switch adaptor with 12 random nucleotides tagged each cDNA molecule. TCRdb analysed the 5' RACE reads with MiXCR anew, one entry per CDR3 protein. Here the sample spans approximately 690,000 distinct CDR3 sequences, roughly 41% being singletons. This CDR3 is built from 18 residues. CDR1 and CDR2 (germline): MGHRA, YSYEKL. J gave up 5 bases and V 1 base, and 13 bases lay outside the gene matches. The clonotype originates from an older man in good health. The rearrangement joins TRBV4-1 to TRBJ2-1; 8 bases line up with TRBD2. The sample taken for sequencing was blood. The CDR3 reads CASSQAATPPAGDNEQFF. In DNA form, the CDR3 reads TGCGCCAGCAGCCAAGCGGCCACGCCTCCAGCGGGGGACAATGAGCAGTTCTTC.